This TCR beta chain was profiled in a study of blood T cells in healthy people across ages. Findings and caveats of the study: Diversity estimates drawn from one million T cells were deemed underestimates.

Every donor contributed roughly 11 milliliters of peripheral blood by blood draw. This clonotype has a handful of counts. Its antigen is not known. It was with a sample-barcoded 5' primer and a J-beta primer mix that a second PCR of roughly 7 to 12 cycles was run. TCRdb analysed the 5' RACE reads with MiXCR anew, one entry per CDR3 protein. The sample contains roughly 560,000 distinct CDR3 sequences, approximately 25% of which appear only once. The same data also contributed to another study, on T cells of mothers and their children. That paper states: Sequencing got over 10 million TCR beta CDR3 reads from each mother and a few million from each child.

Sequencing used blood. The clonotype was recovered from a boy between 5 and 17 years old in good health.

CDR3 sequence (DNA): TGTGCCAGCACCCTGTATAGGGTTCAAGAGACCCAGTACTTC. Encoded protein: CASTLYRVQETQYF. This rearrangement joins TRBV28 to TRBJ2-5; the D is unclear. Trimming removed 7 bases at V and 2 bases at J, with 14 bases between. This CDR3 contains 14 residues. The germline CDR1 and CDR2 sequences are MDHEN and SYDVKM.